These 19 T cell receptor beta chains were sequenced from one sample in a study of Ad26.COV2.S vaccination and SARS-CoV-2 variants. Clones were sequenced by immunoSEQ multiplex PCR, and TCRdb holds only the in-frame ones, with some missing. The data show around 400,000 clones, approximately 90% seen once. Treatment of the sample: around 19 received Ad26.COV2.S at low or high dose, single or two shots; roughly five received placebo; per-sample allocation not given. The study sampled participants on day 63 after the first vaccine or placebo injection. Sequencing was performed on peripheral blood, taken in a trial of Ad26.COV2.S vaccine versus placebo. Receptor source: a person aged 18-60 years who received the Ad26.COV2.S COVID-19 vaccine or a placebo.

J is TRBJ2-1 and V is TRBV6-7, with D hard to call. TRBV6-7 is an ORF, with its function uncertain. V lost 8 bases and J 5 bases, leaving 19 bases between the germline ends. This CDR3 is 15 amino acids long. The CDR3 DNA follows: TGTGCCAGCTCAACCCCACATTATCTCCACAATGAGCAGTTCTTC. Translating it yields CASSTPHYLHNEQFF.

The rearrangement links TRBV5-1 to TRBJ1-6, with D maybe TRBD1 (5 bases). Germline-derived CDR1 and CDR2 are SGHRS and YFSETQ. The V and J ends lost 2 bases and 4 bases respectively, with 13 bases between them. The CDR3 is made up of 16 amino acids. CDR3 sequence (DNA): TGCGCCAGCAGCTTCCGGGACGGAGATTATAATTCACCCCTCCACTTT. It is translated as CASSFRDGDYNSPLHF.

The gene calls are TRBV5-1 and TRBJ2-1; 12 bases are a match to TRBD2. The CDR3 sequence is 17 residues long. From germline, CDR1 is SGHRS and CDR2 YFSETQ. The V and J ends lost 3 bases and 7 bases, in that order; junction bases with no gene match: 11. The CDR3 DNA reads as TGCGCCAGCAGCTCGGGGGGACTAGCGGGTGTCTCTAATGAGCAGTTCTTC. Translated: CASSSGGLAGVSNEQFF.

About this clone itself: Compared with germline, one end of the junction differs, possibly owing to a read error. CDR3 coding DNA: TGTGCCAGCAGCGGAATTCTTGAGACACCCCGACTTCTGTTC. Its translation: CASSGILETPRLLF. This chain connects TRBV2 to TRBJ2-7; no reliable D call. The CDR3 spans 14 residues. Germline assignment: CDR1 SNHLY and CDR2 FYNNEI. The full variable domain, in which reference TRBV2 and TRBJ2-7 provide the parts outside the CDR3, is EPEVTQTPSHQVTQMGQEVILRCVPISNHLYFYWYRQILGQKVEFLVSFYNNEISEKSEIFDDQFSVERPDGSNFTLKIRSTKLEDSAMYFCASSGILETPRLLFGPGTRLTVT.

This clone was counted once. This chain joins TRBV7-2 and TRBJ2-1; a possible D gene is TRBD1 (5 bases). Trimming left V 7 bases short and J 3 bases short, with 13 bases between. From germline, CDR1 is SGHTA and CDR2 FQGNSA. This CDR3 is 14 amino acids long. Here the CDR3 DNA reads TGTGCCAGCACCCAGGGTCGTGACTACAATGAGCAGTTCTTC. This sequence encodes CASTQGRDYNEQFF.

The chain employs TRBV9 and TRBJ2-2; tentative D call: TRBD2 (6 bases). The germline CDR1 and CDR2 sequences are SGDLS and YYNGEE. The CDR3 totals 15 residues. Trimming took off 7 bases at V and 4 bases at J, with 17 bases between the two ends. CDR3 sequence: CASGMGLGLTGELFF. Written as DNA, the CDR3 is TGTGCCAGCGGAATGGGACTGGGTCTCACCGGGGAGCTGTTTTTT.

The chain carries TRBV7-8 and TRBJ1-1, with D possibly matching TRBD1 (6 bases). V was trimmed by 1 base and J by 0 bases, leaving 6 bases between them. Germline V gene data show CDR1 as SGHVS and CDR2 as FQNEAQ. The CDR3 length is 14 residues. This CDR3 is CASSLGTVNTEAFF. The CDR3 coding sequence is TGTGCCAGCAGCTTAGGGACAGTGAACACTGAAGCTTTCTTT.

The DNA of the CDR3 is TGTGCCAGCTCACGAGACTCGAGCTCCTACGAGCAGTACTTC. Amino acid sequence: CASSRDSSSYEQYF. V usage is TRBV18 and J usage is TRBJ2-7; D uncertain. Trimming removed 4 bases at V and 0 bases at J, with 10 bases between. The CDR3 covers 14 residues. Germline values: CDR1 KGHSH, CDR2 LQKENI. Based on the CDR3 plus reference TRBV18 and TRBJ2-7, the full variable domain is NAGVMQNPRHLVRRRGQEARLRCSPMKGHSHVYWYRQLPEEGLKFMVYLQKENIIDESGMPKERFSAEFPKEGPSILRIQQVVRGDSAAYFCASSRDSSSYEQYFGPGTRLTVT.

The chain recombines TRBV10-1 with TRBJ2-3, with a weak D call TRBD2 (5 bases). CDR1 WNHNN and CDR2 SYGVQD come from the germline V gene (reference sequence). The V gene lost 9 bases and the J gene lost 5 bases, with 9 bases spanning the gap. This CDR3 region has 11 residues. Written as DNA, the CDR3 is TGCGCCAGACTTGGGAGAGATACGCAGTATTTT. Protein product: CARLGRDTQYF.

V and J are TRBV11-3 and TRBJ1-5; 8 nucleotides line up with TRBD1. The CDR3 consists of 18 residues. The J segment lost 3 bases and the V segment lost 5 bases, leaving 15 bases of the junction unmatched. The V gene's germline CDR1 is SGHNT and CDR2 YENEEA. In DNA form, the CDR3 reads TGTGCCAGCAGCCCTTCCGGGACAGGCCTCCCCGTCAATCAGCCCCAGCATTTT. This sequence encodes CASSPSGTGLPVNQPQHF.

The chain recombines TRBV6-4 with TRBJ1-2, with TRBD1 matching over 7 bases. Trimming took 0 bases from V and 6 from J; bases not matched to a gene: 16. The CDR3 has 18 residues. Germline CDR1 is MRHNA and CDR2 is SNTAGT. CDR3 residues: CASSDSIDSAGGFNGYTF. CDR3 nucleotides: TGTGCCAGCAGTGACTCTATCGATTCGGCAGGGGGGTTTAATGGCTACACCTTC.

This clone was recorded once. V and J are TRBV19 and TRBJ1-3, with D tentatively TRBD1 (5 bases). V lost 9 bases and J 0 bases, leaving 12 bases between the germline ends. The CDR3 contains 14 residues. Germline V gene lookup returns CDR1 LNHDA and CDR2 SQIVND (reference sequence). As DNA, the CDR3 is TGTGCCAGCCAATTGGGGGGCTCTGGAAACACCATATATTTT. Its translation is CASQLGGSGNTIYF.

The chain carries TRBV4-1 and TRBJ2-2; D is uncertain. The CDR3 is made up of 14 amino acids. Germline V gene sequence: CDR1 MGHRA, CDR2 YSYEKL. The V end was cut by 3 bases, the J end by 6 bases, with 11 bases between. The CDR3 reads CASSHLSSSGELFF. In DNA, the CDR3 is TGCGCCAGCAGCCACCTTTCCAGCTCCGGGGAGCTGTTTTTT.

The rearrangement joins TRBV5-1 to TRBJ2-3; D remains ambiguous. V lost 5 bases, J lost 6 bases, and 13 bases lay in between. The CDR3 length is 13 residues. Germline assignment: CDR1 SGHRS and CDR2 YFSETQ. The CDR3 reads CASRLGSEDTQYF. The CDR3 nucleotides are TGCGCCAGCAGACTTGGCTCGGAGGATACGCAGTATTTT.

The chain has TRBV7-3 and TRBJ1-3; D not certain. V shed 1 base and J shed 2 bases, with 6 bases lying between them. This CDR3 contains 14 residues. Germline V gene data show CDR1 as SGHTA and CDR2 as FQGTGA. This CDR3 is CASSLMGPGNTIYF. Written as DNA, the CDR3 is TGTGCCAGCAGCTTAATGGGTCCTGGAAACACCATATATTTT. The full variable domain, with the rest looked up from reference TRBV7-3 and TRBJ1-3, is GAGVSQTPSNKVTEKGKYVELRCDPISGHTALYWYRQSLGQGPEFLIYFQGTGAADDSGLPNDRFFAVRPEGSVSTLKIQRTERGDSAVYLCASSLMGPGNTIYFGEGSWLTVV.

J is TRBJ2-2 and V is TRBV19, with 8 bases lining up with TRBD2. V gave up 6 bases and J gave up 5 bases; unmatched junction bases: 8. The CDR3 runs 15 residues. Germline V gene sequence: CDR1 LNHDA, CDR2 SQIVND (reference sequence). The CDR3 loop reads CASRRIAGGTGELFF. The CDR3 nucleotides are TGTGCCAGTAGGAGAATTGCGGGGGGAACCGGGGAGCTGTTTTTT.

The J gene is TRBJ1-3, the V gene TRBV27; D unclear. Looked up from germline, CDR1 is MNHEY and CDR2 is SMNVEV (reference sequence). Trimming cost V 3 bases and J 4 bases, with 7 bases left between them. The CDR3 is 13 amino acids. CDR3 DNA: TGTGCCAGCAGTTTCTTGCACGGAAACACCATATATTTT. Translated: CASSFLHGNTIYF.

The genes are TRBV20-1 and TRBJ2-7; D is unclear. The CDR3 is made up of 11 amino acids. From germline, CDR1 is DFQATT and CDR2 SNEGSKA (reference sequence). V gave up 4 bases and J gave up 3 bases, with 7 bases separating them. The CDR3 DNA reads TGCAGTGCTAATGGCGGCTACGAGCAGTACTTC. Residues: CSANGGYEQYF.

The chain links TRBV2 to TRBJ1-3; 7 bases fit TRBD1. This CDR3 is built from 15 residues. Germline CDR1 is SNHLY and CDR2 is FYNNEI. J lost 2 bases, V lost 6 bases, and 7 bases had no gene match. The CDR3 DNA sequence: TGTGCCAGCAGGGCGACAGGGTCCCCTGGAAACACCATATATTTT. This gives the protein CASRATGSPGNTIYF.